A single T cell receptor beta chain is shown here with its context. Its antigen is unknown. The input lacks base qualities; no much larger clone sits a single base away. This record belongs to a study of cytotoxic CD8 clonotypes in ibrutinib-treated CLL (dated by TCRdb to about 2021). Background on the whole study: The cohort was composed of about a dozen relapsed/refractory and around 15 treatment-naive patients; IGHV unmutated status was identified in some 17 patients. Partial responses were observed in about 24 patients and complete responses in 2; after a median follow-up of around 68 months, remission was maintained in 14 patients and progression was observed in roughly twelve. Every sample from remission and from progressive disease was obtained while the patients were still on ibrutinib. Of the approximately 86 participants in the trial, roughly 25 had longitudinal samples available. Response samples were obtained after a median of around 11 months of treatment, with a range of roughly 6 to 40 months. Cryopreserved peripheral blood mononuclear cells were collected at three points: before therapy, at response, and at either sustained remission or disease progression. On average, each sample yielded approximately 250,000 productive templates and roughly 95,000 productive rearrangements. What the study reported, not specific to this receptor: Baseline clonality exceeded that of age-matched healthy donors and correlated strongly with circulating CD8+ T-cell counts. Sustained-remission and progressing patients did not have matched sampling times, and lymph node repertoires were not examined. At ibrutinib response clonality went up, during sustained remission it held steady, and at progression it dropped back toward baseline. Public clonotypes were rare and either shrank or stayed stable during treatment, and the rise in clonality at ibrutinib response reflected expansion of private clonotypes.

The goal of deep resolution MiSeq sequencing was a depth between 1 in 1 million and 1 in 200,000 T cells, and coverage averaged 10x per clonotype. The immunoSEQ hsTCRB Kit was used to generate the TCR beta libraries. In the paper's pipeline: ImmunoSEQ Data Assistant and ImmunoSEQ Analyzer were used for data analysis, and V, D and J genes were assigned according to IMGT definitions. Clonality, which ranges from 0 to 1, was calculated by subtracting the normalized Shannon entropy of productive rearrangement frequencies from one. Public clonotype analysis was restricted to overrepresented clonotypes comprising at least 0.05% of each patient's repertoire. Repertoires from some 13 age-matched healthy donors in immuneACCESS were used as clonality controls. In TCRdb, the immuneACCESS table is reduced to in-frame sequences with V and J assigned. These tables do not hold every clone; where another copy was compared, an unresolved V gene accounts for under half, and the others remain unexplained. The V and J calls and clone size were taken over from that table, and D and trimming were inferred from the DNA. Present in this sample are about 140,000 clones, around 81% of which were seen just once. 6.5% to 8% of the sample rests with the top ten.

For TCR beta library preparation, about 2.2 micrograms of genomic DNA was extracted from cryopreserved PBMCs. High-throughput TCR beta sequencing was performed on longitudinal blood samples from CLL patients receiving ibrutinib monotherapy. The patients took part in an open-label, single-center phase 2 trial of ibrutinib monotherapy. There are 12 amino acids in the CDR3, from cysteine to phenylalanine inclusive. Here the CDR3 DNA is all that survives: 36 bases in frame from base 1. Trimming takes 5 bases off V and 11 bases off J; junction bases not matched to a gene: 7. The germline V gene sets CDR1 to MNHEY and CDR2 to SVGAGI.

The chain is assembled from TRBV6-5 and TRBJ2-3; 7 bases in the junction line up with TRBD1. The origin of this receptor is a human donor with chronic lymphocytic leukemia. Material: PBMCs, obtained after 36 months of ibrutinib treatment. CDR3 reads: CASSPRGLGQYF. The DNA sequence reads TGTGCCAGCAGTCCAAGGGGGCTGGGGCAGTATTTT.